The entry below describes one T cell receptor beta chain. Trimming took 8 bases from V and 3 from J; bases not matched to a gene: 4. This CDR3 is 12 amino acids long. The germline V gene encodes CDR1 MNHNS and CDR2 SASEGT. The data were taken from a study of radiotherapy plus CTLA-4 blockade in lung cancer. TCRdb's table, derived via immunoSEQ multiplex PCR, lists solely in-frame clones and lacks some. This table holds some 40,000 clones, roughly three quarters found once. V and J are TRBV6-1 and TRBJ2-7, with 7 nucleotides matching TRBD1. The sequence derives from a human donor with non-small cell lung cancer whose response to radiotherapy plus ipilimumab could not be evaluated. This sample comprised peripheral blood, obtained from a patient treated with radiotherapy plus ipilimumab. CDR3 loop: CASQGQFYEQYF. Here the CDR3 DNA reads TGTGCCAGCCAGGGACAGTTCTACGAGCAGTACTTC.